This paragraph covers one T cell receptor (beta chain) sequence. The data originate from a study of blood T cells in healthy people across ages. Germline CDR1 and CDR2: SNHLY and FYNNEI. The CDR3 extends over 14 amino acids. Trimming took off 5 bases at V and 5 bases at J, with 12 bases between the two ends. PCR was performed a second time for about 6 to 11 cycles using a sample-barcoded 5' primer and a J-beta primer mix. A single record per CDR3 protein comes from TCRdb applying MiXCR to the 5' RACE reads. This table has 1.5 million to 2 million distinct CDR3 sequences, 34% appearing once. Material: blood. The chain joins TRBV2 to TRBJ1-4, with a possible D match to TRBD1 (5 bases). The origin of this receptor is a woman in her 30s in good health. CDR3 bases: TGTGCCAGCAGTTCCAGGAGGGACAATGAAAAACTGTTTTTT. Protein: CASSSRRDNEKLFF.